This record covers a single TCR beta chain. As yet, its antigen is unknown. Generated by immunoSEQ multiplex PCR, the TCRdb table keeps only in-frame clones and is missing some. The data hold around 940,000 clones, with 60% to 85% observed a single time. These data come from a study of shared clonotypes between healthy human individuals. Study-level points and caveats: When compared with the clonotypes that were shared by all four sorted-subset donors, the non-shared clonotypes turned out to have lower generation probabilities.

Germline lookup yields CDR1 KGHSH and CDR2 LQKENI. The CDR3 is 15 amino acids. Trimming removed 5 bases from V and 5 bases from J, with 16 bases in between. The sequence derives from a man aged 18 to 29 in good health. The sequenced sample was memory CD4+ T cells sorted from blood. The subset: CD45RA-negative fraction. The rearrangement uses TRBV18 and TRBJ2-4; tentative D call: TRBD2 (5 bases). DNA for the CDR3: TGTGCCAGCTCATCCAGCGGAAACAACCAAAACATTCAGTACTTC. This translates into CASSSSGNNQNIQYF.